The 6 T cell receptor beta chains reported below all come from one sample, sequenced in a study of blood T cells in healthy people across ages. The authors ran a second PCR of roughly 7 to 11 cycles using a sample-barcoded 5' primer and a J-beta primer mix. TCRdb passed the 5' RACE reads through MiXCR, listing each CDR3 protein once. Of over 1,200,000 distinct CDR3 sequences listed, almost 60% were seen once; the top ten hold under 8.5%. Sequencing was performed on blood. The receptors come from a man younger than 30 in good health.

DNA for the CDR3: TGTGCCAGCAGCTGGGGACAGGGTGGAAACTACGAGCAGTACTTC. Its protein is CASSWGQGGNYEQYF. The rearrangement uses TRBV5-6 and TRBJ2-7, with TRBD1 matching over 9 bases. V gave up 3 bases and J gave up 3 bases; unmatched junction bases: 7. There are 15 residues in the CDR3. Germline CDR1 SGHDT, CDR2 YYEEEE.

In its sample, this clonotype was seen a few times. J is TRBJ1-6 and V is TRBV7-9; the D is unclear. CDR3 length equals 12 residues. The V and J ends lost 5 bases and 6 bases respectively, with 5 bases between them. Germline CDR1 SEHNR, CDR2 FQNEAQ (reference sequence). CDR3 loop: CASSRRNSPLHF. The CDR3 nucleotides are TGTGCCAGCAGCAGACGTAATTCACCCCTCCACTTT.

The rearrangement links TRBV11-2 to TRBJ2-1, with D possibly matching TRBD1 (6 bases). Germline-derived CDR1 and CDR2 are SGHAT and FQNNGV. The CDR3 extends over 14 amino acids. Trimming stripped 1 base from V and 7 bases from J, with 11 bases between. CDR3 residues: CASSLAPGVNEQFF. The CDR3 DNA follows: TGTGCCAGCAGCTTAGCCCCAGGGGTTAATGAGCAGTTCTTC. Variable domain in full (rest from reference TRBV11-2 and TRBJ2-1): EAGVAQSPRYKIIEKRQSVAFWCNPISGHATLYWYQQILGQGPKLLIQFQNNGVVDDSQLPKDRFSAERLKGVDSTLKIQPAKLEDSAVYLCASSLAPGVNEQFFGPGTRLTVL.

This clonotype came up a few times. The gene calls are TRBV20-1 and TRBJ2-5, with 7 nucleotides matching TRBD1. The length of the CDR3 is 13 residues. The V segment lost 5 bases and the J segment 5 bases; nucleotides outside the gene matches: 8. CDR1 and CDR2 from the germline V gene are DFQATT and SNEGSKA (reference sequence). The CDR3 protein is CSALQGPGETQYF. The CDR3 DNA follows: TGCAGTGCTCTACAGGGGCCGGGGGAGACCCAGTACTTC.

This clonotype was observed a handful of times. The chain employs TRBV10-3 and TRBJ2-1; 10 bases line up with TRBD2. The V gene end was trimmed by 6 bases and the J gene end by 8 bases; junction bases not matched to a gene: 10. The CDR3 has 15 amino acids. CDR1 is ENHRY and CDR2 is SYGVKD in the germline V gene. The CDR3 reads CAISPTSGAPDEQFF. The CDR3 nucleotides read TGTGCCATCAGCCCTACTAGCGGGGCTCCTGATGAGCAGTTCTTC.

V usage is TRBV5-1 and J usage is TRBJ2-7, with 8 bases that match TRBD1. Germline CDR1 SGHRS, CDR2 YFSETQ. The CDR3 loop spans 17 amino acids. V lost 0 bases and J lost 4; bases outside the gene matches: 12. CDR3 DNA sequence: TGCGCCAGCAGCTTGGCCCCCCCCGGGACAGGAGTTTACGAGCAGTACTTC. Translating it yields CASSLAPPGTGVYEQYF. The variable domain in full, completed from reference TRBV5-1 and TRBJ2-7, reads KAGVTQTPRYLIKTRGQQVTLSCSPISGHRSVSWYQQTPGQGLQFLFEYFSETQRNKGNFPGRFSGRQFSNSRSEMNVSTLELGDSALYLCASSLAPPGTGVYEQYFGPGTRLTVT.